A selection of T cell receptor beta chains follows, all from one sample in a study of cytomegalovirus exposure and HLA in healthy donors. Here immunoSEQ multiplex PCR was the method, and the copy in TCRdb shows in-frame clones only, minus some. This sample has about 160,000 clones, with around 90% found just once. The sequencing input was PBMCs. These receptors were obtained from a woman in her 30s in good health and CMV-seronegative. The CDR3 runs from the conserved cysteine through the conserved F or W. Fields, in order: D gene, J gene, clone size, V gene, CDR3 protein, CDR3 DNA. A D gene is named only where the DNA matches it firmly. A clone size is listed for some rows: how often the clone was seen (once, few, many), or a class if it is expanded.

TRBD2,TRBJ2-7,.,TRBV27,CACSGSNEQYF,TGTGCCTGCAGCGGGAGCAACGAGCAGTACTTC
TRBD1,TRBJ2-3,.,TRBV4-1,CASSQEPGQGAGTQYF,TGCGCCAGCAGCCAAGAACCGGGACAGGGGGCAGGTACGCAGTATTTT
TRBD2,TRBJ2-7,.,TRBV6-5,CASRRAGPSYEQYF,TGTGCCAGCAGGCGAGCGGGGCCCTCCTACGAGCAGTACTTC
.,TRBJ1-3,.,TRBV5-1,CASSPGMSNGGNTIYF,TGCGCCAGCAGCCCGGGGATGTCCAACGGTGGAAACACCATATATTTT
.,TRBJ1-2,.,TRBV7-2,CASSVLNYGYTF,TGTGCCAGCAGCGTCCTCAACTATGGCTACACCTTC
.,TRBJ1-1,.,TRBV27,CASRAWGENTEAFF,TGTGCCAGCAGGGCTTGGGGGGAGAACACTGAAGCTTTCTTT
TRBD1,TRBJ1-4,few,TRBV4-3,CASSPRQGALEKLFF,TGCGCCAGCAGCCCGCGACAGGGGGCCTTGGAAAAACTGTTTTTT
TRBD1,TRBJ1-5,.,TRBV5-6,CASSETGAPTQHF,TGTGCCAGCAGCGAGACAGGGGCACCGACCCAGCATTTT
.,TRBJ2-3,.,TRBV5-1,CASSVGPPPTDTQYF,TGCGCCAGCAGCGTTGGCCCCCCTCCAACAGATACGCAGTATTTT
.,TRBJ2-1,.,TRBV2,CASSSQGSSYNEQFF,TGTGCCAGCAGTAGCCAGGGGAGCTCCTACAATGAGCAGTTCTTC
TRBD1,TRBJ2-7,.,TRBV6-1,CATLGDRPYEQYF,TGTGCCACCCTAGGGGACAGACCCTACGAGCAGTACTTC
TRBD2,TRBJ2-5,.,TRBV7-9,CASRLSGEILGETQYF,TGTGCCAGCAGACTTAGCGGGGAAATCCTGGGAGAGACCCAGTACTTC
.,TRBJ2-2,.,TRBV6-1,CASSEGRGTVNTGELFF,TGTGCCAGCAGTGAGGGTCGCGGGACAGTTAACACCGGGGAACTGTTTTTT
TRBD2,TRBJ2-2,.,TRBV28,CASSSVAGGILRELFF,TGTGCCAGCAGTTCGGTAGCGGGGGGAATATTGAGGGAGCTGTTTTTT
.,TRBJ2-2,.,TRBV29-1,CSVHRLGGGRNTGELFF,TGCAGCGTTCACCGACTGGGGGGGGGCCGGAACACCGGGGAGCTGTTTTTT